A single sample is the source of the 32 T cell receptor beta chains below, sequenced in a study of T cells in Graves' hyperthyroidism and ophthalmopathy. The CDR3 regions of TCR beta were amplified from RNA transcripts. Researchers ran a first-round RT-PCR on the TCR CDR3 using the HTBI primer set. TCRdb processed the multiplex PCR reads anew with MiXCR; each CDR3 protein has one entry. Altogether about 720,000 distinct CDR3 sequences are present, approximately 18% being singletons, with the ten largest covering roughly a sixth. The material sequenced was blood. Receptors were obtained from a woman aged 45 to 65 with Graves' hyperthyroidism that later progressed to Graves' ophthalmopathy.

This clonotype was recorded once. Since a much larger clone is just one base distant, this may be a read error. The V gene is TRBV6-1, the J gene TRBJ1-5; no firm D call. Per germline, CDR1 MNHNS and CDR2 SASEGT. This CDR3 is 14 amino acids long. The CDR3 spells CATSLGFSNQPRHF. In nucleotides, the CDR3 is TGTGCCACCTCACTCGGGTTTAGCAATCAGCCCCGGCATTTT.

This clonotype showed up many times. The rearrangement links TRBV3-1 to TRBJ1-1; 8 bases are a match to TRBD1. There are 15 residues in the CDR3. The germline CDR1 and CDR2 sequences are LGHDT and YNNKEL (reference sequence). The V gene end was trimmed by 4 bases and the J gene end by 6 bases; junction bases not matched to a gene: 10. CDR3 amino acids: CASSPGQGSVAEAFF. DNA of the CDR3: TGTGCCAGCAGCCCAGGACAGGGTAGCGTCGCTGAAGCTTTCTTT.

The chain uses TRBV27 and TRBJ2-2; maybe TRBD1 (6 bases). The CDR3 has 12 residues. The germline V gene encodes CDR1 MNHEY and CDR2 SMNVEV (reference sequence). V lost 7 bases, J lost 6 bases, and 9 bases lay in between. CDR3 residues: CASKTGSGELFF. The CDR3 coding sequence is TGTGCCAGCAAGACAGGCTCCGGGGAGCTGTTTTTT.

V usage is TRBV7-9 and J usage is TRBJ2-2; D may correspond to TRBD1 or TRBD2 (5 bases each). The length of the CDR3 is 15 residues. The germline V gene encodes CDR1 SEHNR and CDR2 FQNEAQ (reference sequence). Trimming left V 10 bases short and J 0 bases short, with 15 bases between. As DNA, the CDR3 is TGTGCCACCTCGGGACCGCGACCGAACACCGGGGAGCTGTTTTTT. As protein: CATSGPRPNTGELFF.

This chain uses TRBV14 with TRBJ1-4; D is unresolved. Germline V gene lookup returns CDR1 SGHDN and CDR2 FVKESK. The CDR3 is made up of 11 amino acids. V dropped 5 bases and J dropped 7 bases, with 5 bases sitting between them. The CDR3 region is CASSAFEKLFF. CDR3 coding DNA: TGTGCCAGCAGCGCTTTTGAAAAACTGTTTTTT.

There are a few counts of this clonotype. V gene TRBV7-6 combines with J gene TRBJ2-3; D may be TRBD2 (5 bases). The CDR3 length is 13 residues. Germline V lookup: CDR1 SGHVS, CDR2 FNYEAQ. The V and J ends lost 2 bases and 6 bases respectively, with 9 bases between them. The CDR3 DNA is TGTGCCAGCAGCTTAAACGGGGTCGATACGCAGTATTTT. Its protein is CASSLNGVDTQYF.

The J gene is TRBJ1-2, the V gene TRBV12-3 or TRBV12-4, with D unresolved. This CDR3 has 13 amino acids. Trimming removed 5 bases from V and 7 bases from J, with 14 bases in between. Here the CDR3 DNA reads TGTGCCAGCAGTCAGGCAGAGAGTAGTGGCTACACCTTC. Encoded protein: CASSQAESSGYTF.

The rearrangement uses TRBV6-2 or TRBV6-3 and TRBJ2-3, with TRBD2 as a possible D gene (7 bases). CDR1 is MNHEY and CDR2 is SVGEGT in the germline V gene. V was trimmed by 9 bases and J by 1 base, leaving 23 bases between them. The CDR3 contains 17 residues. CDR3 in DNA: TGTGCCAGAAGTGGGGGGGATGGGGGGGCCGGCACAGATACGCAGTATTTT. This encodes CARSGGDGGAGTDTQYF.

This clonotype was seen repeatedly, ten times or more. The rearrangement uses TRBV12-3 or TRBV12-4 and TRBJ2-2; 11 bases map to TRBD1. The CDR3 is made up of 16 amino acids. Unmatched junction bases numbered 2, after V lost 2 bases and J lost 3 bases. The CDR3 sequence: CASSLRGQGDTGELFF. The CDR3 region has the DNA TGTGCCAGCAGTTTAAGGGGACAGGGGGACACCGGGGAGCTGTTTTTT.

The CDR3 DNA follows: TGCGCCAGCAGCCAAGAGGGGGCTAGAAGCAATCAGCCCCAGCATTTT. Protein: CASSQEGARSNQPQHF. The chain has TRBV4-1 and TRBJ1-5, with D perhaps matching TRBD1 (6 bases). Germline CDR1 is MGHRA and CDR2 is YSYEKL. Trimming pared 0 bases from V and 1 base from J, leaving 10 bases between. The CDR3 runs to 16 residues.

This clonotype appeared a single time. The chain uses TRBV20-1 and TRBJ2-5, with 9 bases identical to TRBD1. This CDR3 comprises 17 residues. CDR1 and CDR2 (germline): DFQATT, SNEGSKA (reference sequence). V was pared by 5 bases and J by 5 bases, with 18 bases of the junction left unmatched. For the CDR3, the DNA is TGCAGTGCTGCGGATAGCAGACAGGGGACAGGGTTGGAGACCCAGTACTTC. As protein: CSAADSRQGTGLETQYF.

This clonotype was seen more than once but under ten times. The chain has TRBV6-1 and TRBJ1-5; a possible D gene is TRBD1 (6 bases). V was pared by 5 bases and J by 4 bases, with 18 bases between. The CDR3 has 16 residues. CDR1 is MNHNS, CDR2 SASEGT, per germline. The CDR3: CASSRSTNRENQPQHF. The CDR3 region has the DNA TGTGCCAGCAGTCGTTCTACTAACAGGGAAAATCAGCCCCAGCATTTT.

This clonotype occurred a few times. The chain is built from TRBV7-9 and TRBJ1-1; D remains ambiguous. CDR1 SEHNR and CDR2 FQNEAQ come from the germline V gene (reference sequence). This CDR3 has 12 residues. V gave up 10 bases and J gave up 3 bases, with 12 bases separating them. CDR3 sequence: CATTREDTEAFF. The CDR3 nucleotides read TGTGCCACAACGAGGGAGGACACTGAAGCTTTCTTT. The variable domain in full, with the rest retrieved from reference TRBV7-9 and TRBJ1-1, is DTGVSQNPRHKITKRGQNVTFRCDPISEHNRLYWYRQTLGQGPEFLTYFQNEAQLEKSRLLSDRFSAERPKGSFSTLEIQRTEQGDSAMYLCATTREDTEAFFGQGTRLTVV.

This clonotype has only a few counts. The rearrangement uses TRBV27 and TRBJ1-2; no clear D. Germline-derived CDR1 and CDR2 are MNHEY and SMNVEV (reference sequence). Deletions cut 4 bases from V and 5 bases from J, with 17 bases between. CDR3 length: 15 residues. CDR3 amino acids: CASSSATQPVYGYTF. CDR3 DNA: TGTGCCAGCAGTTCCGCGACACAGCCCGTTTATGGCTACACCTTC.

This clonotype turned up a few times. The CDR3 DNA follows: TGCAGTGCAGCAAGATCGGGTGGCTACACCTTC. This encodes CSAARSGGYTF. The chain carries TRBV20-1 and TRBJ1-2; D unclear. CDR1 and CDR2 from the germline V gene are DFQATT and SNEGSKA (reference sequence). This CDR3 contains 11 residues. Trimming took off 6 bases at V and 7 bases at J, with 12 bases between the two ends.

This clonotype was counted many times. The V and J genes are TRBV30 and TRBJ2-5, with D tentatively TRBD1 (5 bases). V lost 3 bases, J lost 5 bases, and 7 bases lay in between. CDR1 GTSNPN and CDR2 SVGIG come from the germline V gene (reference sequence). The CDR3 is 11 amino acids. CDR3 in DNA: TGTGCCTGGAGAGGGGTTGAGACCCAGTACTTC. Protein product: CAWRGVETQYF.

This chain links TRBV5-1 with TRBJ1-2; D gene unclear. The CDR3 loop spans 12 amino acids. Germline CDR1 reads SGHRS; CDR2 reads YFSETQ. With 4 bases removed from V and 2 bases from J, the gap between germline ends came to 6 bases. Here the CDR3 reads CASSMANYGYTF. CDR3 DNA sequence: TGCGCCAGCAGCATGGCCAACTATGGCTACACCTTC.

This chain links TRBV6-5 with TRBJ1-1, with D perhaps matching TRBD1 (5 bases). CDR1 is MNHEY and CDR2 is SVGAGI in the germline V gene. This CDR3 contains 15 residues. V was cut by 2 bases and J by 4 bases, with 14 bases left in between. CDR3 amino acids: CASSYTLWGGTEAFF. Here the CDR3 DNA reads TGTGCCAGCAGTTACACACTTTGGGGGGGCACTGAAGCTTTCTTT.

The CDR3 nucleotides read TGCAGTGCTAGGATCGGGGGGGGCGAGACCCAGTACTTC. Protein: CSARIGGGETQYF. The chain combines TRBV20-1 with TRBJ2-5; the match to TRBD2 covers 8 bases. The junction had 5 bases not matched to a gene; V was cut back by 3 bases and J by 5 bases. The germline gives CDR1 DFQATT, CDR2 SNEGSKA (reference sequence). The CDR3 has 13 residues.

CDR3: CSVGWGGPSSYNEQFF. CDR3 DNA: TGCAGCGTTGGGTGGGGGGGCCCTAGCTCCTACAATGAGCAGTTCTTC. The chain employs TRBV29-1 and TRBJ2-1; D is possibly TRBD2 (7 bases). V was cut by 4 bases and J by 0 bases, with 16 bases left in between. The CDR3 has 16 residues. Germline V gives CDR1 SQVTM, CDR2 ANQGSEA.

The CDR3 sequence: CATSRPRTGGNSPLHF. CDR3 coding DNA: TGTGCCACCAGCAGACCACGGACAGGGGGGAATTCACCCCTCCACTTT. The chain employs TRBV15 and TRBJ1-6, with TRBD1 identical over 10 bases. CDR1 LNHNV and CDR2 YYDKDF come from the germline V gene (reference sequence). The CDR3 runs to 16 residues. J gave up 7 bases and V 2 bases, and 5 bases lay outside the gene matches.

The rearrangement uses TRBV5-4 and TRBJ2-7; 12 bases are shared with TRBD2. The CDR3 consists of 17 residues. V shed 4 bases and J 7 bases; nucleotides not matched to a gene: 15. Germline CDR1 reads SGHNT; CDR2 reads YYREEE (reference sequence). The CDR3 is CASSPPTSGGTLGEQYF. CDR3 DNA sequence: TGTGCCAGCAGCCCCCCGACTAGCGGGGGAACTCTGGGTGAGCAGTACTTC.

This clonotype occurred a few times. The chain is built from TRBV5-4 and TRBJ2-3; no reliable D call. Trimming stripped 3 bases from V and 4 bases from J, with 15 bases between. Germline CDR1 and CDR2: SGHNT and YYREEE (reference sequence). The CDR3 extends over 15 amino acids. In nucleotides, the CDR3 is TGTGCCAGCAGCTCCCGCCTTGGCCCCGCAGATACGCAGTATTTT. It codes for CASSSRLGPADTQYF.

This chain uses TRBV7-9 with TRBJ1-4; D gene uncertain. From germline, CDR1 is SEHNR and CDR2 FQNEAQ (reference sequence). The V end lost 5 bases, the J end lost 8 bases, and 9 bases lay between the germline ends. The CDR3 is made up of 12 amino acids. CDR3: CASSQDEEKLFF. CDR3 coding DNA: TGTGCCAGCAGCCAGGACGAAGAAAAACTGTTTTTT.

This clonotype was observed at least ten times. The chain joins TRBV2 to TRBJ1-1; D gene ambiguous. Germline V lookup: CDR1 SNHLY, CDR2 FYNNEI. V lost 8 bases, J lost 6 bases, and 13 bases lay in between. CDR3 size: 12 residues. The CDR3 sequence: CASLFNWAEAFF. CDR3 nucleotides: TGTGCCAGCCTTTTCAATTGGGCTGAAGCTTTCTTT.

In this sample, this clonotype turned up many times. The rearrangement joins TRBV20-1 to TRBJ2-7; D is uncertain. V was shortened by 2 bases and J by 2 bases, with 13 bases between the two germline ends. Germline CDR1 and CDR2: DFQATT and SNEGSKA (reference sequence). CDR3 size: 14 residues. The CDR3 loop reads CSARSLLIAYEQYF. The CDR3 DNA follows: TGCAGTGCTAGAAGTCTACTAATCGCCTACGAGCAGTACTTC.

The table lists this clonotype with a few counts. This chain joins TRBV27 and TRBJ1-4; D gene ambiguous. Per the germline V gene, CDR1 is MNHEY and CDR2 is SMNVEV (reference sequence). The CDR3 has 12 amino acids. The V and J ends lost 6 bases and 4 bases respectively, with 6 bases between them. CDR3 in DNA: TGTGCCAGCAGCTCCGTTAATGAAAAACTGTTTTTT. It specifies CASSSVNEKLFF.

This clonotype was recorded at least ten times. This chain connects TRBV2 to TRBJ1-4; D may be TRBD1 (6 bases). Per germline, CDR1 SNHLY and CDR2 FYNNEI. This CDR3 has 14 amino acids. Deletions cut 8 bases from V and 13 bases from J, with 23 bases between. CDR3: CASRSDRLSKGLFF. The CDR3 bases are TGTGCCAGCCGCTCCGACAGGCTGAGCAAAGGACTGTTTTTT. The full variable domain, rest sourced from reference TRBV2 and TRBJ1-4, is EPEVTQTPSHQVTQMGQEVILRCVPISNHLYFYWYRQILGQKVEFLVSFYNNEISEKSEIFDDQFSVERPDGSNFTLKIRSTKLEDSAMYFCASRSDRLSKGLFFGSGTQLSVL.

The chain is built from TRBV6-5 and TRBJ2-6, with D possibly called TRBD1 or TRBD2 (5 bases each). Germline values: CDR1 MNHEY, CDR2 SVGAGI. CDR3 length equals 19 residues. V was pared by 0 bases and J by 0 bases, with 15 bases between. CDR3 sequence reads: CASSYSLGTGSSGANVLTF. The DNA of the CDR3 is TGTGCCAGCAGTTACTCACTAGGGACCGGCAGCTCTGGGGCCAACGTCCTGACTTTC.

For the CDR3, the DNA is TGTGCCACCAGTAGGAGAGGGACAACTAGGGGCGATGAGCAGTTCTTC. Protein product: CATSRRGTTRGDEQFF. The rearrangement joins TRBV24-1 to TRBJ2-1, with D possibly TRBD1 on 6 matching bases. The CDR3 contains 16 residues. V lost 6 bases and J lost 8, with 22 bases in between. Germline-derived CDR1 and CDR2 are KGHDR and SFDVKD.

This clonotype was counted at least ten times. The rearrangement joins TRBV12-3 or TRBV12-4 to TRBJ2-7; 8 bases agree with TRBD1. V gave up 6 bases and J gave up 3 bases; unmatched junction bases: 10. CDR3 length: 15 residues. The CDR3 coding sequence is TGTGCCAGCAGAGGACAGGGAGATCCAGACTACGAGCAGTACTTC. Translation gives CASRGQGDPDYEQYF.

The chain is built from TRBV6-2 or TRBV6-3 and TRBJ2-6; tentative D call: TRBD2 (5 bases). The V end was cut by 1 base, the J end by 12 bases, with 13 bases between. This CDR3 has 14 amino acids. Per the germline V gene, CDR1 is MNHEY and CDR2 is SVGEGT. The CDR3 spells CASSYLWTGPVLTF. The CDR3 region has the DNA TGTGCCAGCAGTTACTTGTGGACTGGGCCCGTCCTGACTTTC.